This T cell receptor (beta chain) stems from a study of T cells after posttransplantation cyclophosphamide. Germline loops: CDR1 LGHNA, CDR2 YNFKEQ. This CDR3 contains 14 residues. V lost 4 bases and J lost 8, with 17 bases in between. Cyclophosphamide on days +3 and +4 followed busulfan-fludarabine conditioning and a marrow graft. Profiled with immunoSEQ multiplex PCR; TCRdb holds only in-frame clones, not every one. This table has about 19,000 clones, roughly 70% appearing once. The receptor was derived from a young adult male patient who received an allogeneic stem cell transplant from a related donor, was CMV-positive, and had acute GVHD only. Certain T cells may be donor cells from the graft. The chain carries TRBV4-2 and TRBJ2-5, with a possible D match to TRBD2 (5 bases). Here the sequenced sample was PBMCs, taken after an allogeneic stem cell transplant with post-transplant cyclophosphamide. This CDR3 reads CASSPLGLSGTQYF. The CDR3 DNA reads as TGTGCCAGCAGCCCTTTAGGACTGTCCGGAACCCAGTACTTC.